The 27 T cell receptor beta chains below were found in one sample sequenced in a study of metastatic and nonmetastatic thyroid tumors. TCRdb used MiXCR to call clones anew from the PCR reads. The sample has 25,000 to 30,000 clones, roughly a quarter seen once. Treatment of any kind had been given to no patient before thyroid surgery. Sequencing was done on a sample of blood. These receptors came from a female donor with papillary thyroid cancer or a benign thyroid nodule (not recorded which). Some clones in this sample may be carry-over from other donors' samples.

This clone was found many times. This sequence joins TRBV19 and TRBJ2-2; 11 bases agree with TRBD1. CDR3 length: 16 residues. The germline CDR1 and CDR2 sequences are LNHDA and SQIVND (reference sequence). The J segment lost 5 bases and the V segment lost 6 bases, leaving 8 bases of the junction unmatched. DNA for the CDR3: TGTGCCAGTAGAAATCCGGGACAGGGGGTGACCGGGGAGCTGTTTTTT. Its protein product is CASRNPGQGVTGELFF.

There are a few counts of this clone. This may arise from a read error, as a much more abundant clone is one base away. V and J are TRBV15 and TRBJ2-1, with TRBD2 identical over 7 bases. The germline V gene encodes CDR1 LNHNV and CDR2 YYDKDF (reference sequence). The CDR3 runs 15 residues. J was trimmed by 12 bases and V by 0 bases; bases with no gene match: 11. As DNA, the CDR3 is TGTGCCACCAGCAGAGAGCACGGGACTATGTATGGGCAGTTCTTC. Translating it yields CATSREHGTMYGQFF.

The chain joins TRBV28 to TRBJ1-3; D might be TRBD1 (5 bases). The CDR3 is made up of 14 amino acids. Germline assignment: CDR1 MDHEN and CDR2 SYDVKM. Trimming left V 9 bases short and J 3 bases short, with 15 bases between. In nucleotides, the CDR3 is TGTGCCAGTAGAGACAGACAAATTGGAAACACCATATATTTT. This codes for CASRDRQIGNTIYF.

This clone was recorded at least ten times. Other nucleotide sequences from this sample produce the same CDR3. The chain employs TRBV30 and TRBJ2-7; D might be TRBD2 (5 bases). Trimming took off 5 bases at V and 6 bases at J, with 23 bases between the two ends. The CDR3 contains 15 residues. Germline V lookup: CDR1 GTSNPN, CDR2 SVGIG (reference sequence). The CDR3 sequence is CAWAPPGSYLGEQYF. The CDR3 DNA sequence: TGTGCCTGGGCTCCACCGGGATCCTATCTGGGCGAGCAGTACTTC. Full variable domain (rest looked up from reference TRBV30 and TRBJ2-7): SQTIHQWPATLVQPVGSPLSLECTVEGTSNPNLYWYRQAAGRGLQLLFYSVGIGQISSEVPQNLSASRPQDRQFILSSKKLLLSDSGFYLCAWAPPGSYLGEQYFGPGTRLTVT.

This clone occurred many times. The chain carries TRBV3-1 and TRBJ2-3; D not resolved. The ends were cut back, 3 bases at V and 3 bases at J, with 4 bases in the middle. Germline CDR1 LGHDT, CDR2 YNNKEL (reference sequence). There are 12 residues in the CDR3. CDR3 coding DNA: TGTGCCAGCAGCCACAGGACAGATACGCAGTATTTT. Translated: CASSHRTDTQYF.

Regarding this clone: This may come from a read error, since a much larger clone is one base off. The chain employs TRBV14 and TRBJ2-5, with D possibly TRBD2 on 6 matching bases. The CDR3 loop spans 13 amino acids. The germline V gene encodes CDR1 SGHDN and CDR2 FVKESK. V lost 6 bases, J lost 7 bases, and 15 bases lay in between. The CDR3 nucleotides read TGTGCCAGCAGGCCACTAGCAGGAGGGACCCAGTACTTC. This gives the protein CASRPLAGGTQYF.

The chain recombines TRBV19 with TRBJ2-2; the D call may be TRBD1 or TRBD2 (5 bases each). The germline CDR1 and CDR2 sequences are LNHDA and SQIVND (reference sequence). V was trimmed by 7 bases and J by 8 bases, leaving 14 bases between them. This CDR3 spans 13 amino acids. As DNA, the CDR3 is TGTGCCAGTACCTTGACCTGGGGGGGGGAGCTGTTTTTT. This gives the protein CASTLTWGGELFF.

Only a few counts were recorded for this clone. The chain uses TRBV6-2 or TRBV6-3 and TRBJ2-3; the D gene could be TRBD1 or TRBD2 (7 bases each). CDR1 is MNHEY and CDR2 is SVGEGT in the germline V gene. The CDR3 totals 16 residues. The germline V and J ends were trimmed by 5 bases and 2 bases, with 17 bases remaining between them. CDR3 DNA: TGTGCCAGCAGTCAGACAGGGAGGGGACACACAGATACGCAGTATTTT. As protein: CASSQTGRGHTDTQYF.

This clone occurred many times. The chain has TRBV11-2 and TRBJ2-1; TRBD2 aligns across 9 bases. Germline V gives CDR1 SGHAT, CDR2 FQNNGV. J gave up 8 bases and V 0 bases, and 8 bases lay outside the gene matches. The CDR3 consists of 16 residues. The CDR3 loop reads CASSLDRAGGVHEQFF. The CDR3 nucleotides read TGTGCCAGCAGCTTAGATAGGGCGGGAGGGGTCCATGAGCAGTTCTTC.

This clone was observed many times. The J gene is TRBJ1-2, the V gene TRBV7-8; D is ambiguous. Germline V CDR1 and CDR2: SGHVS, FQNEAQ. The CDR3 is 14 residues long. Trimming stripped 1 base from V and 10 bases from J, with 16 bases between. The CDR3 loop is CASSLEIIPADYTF. The CDR3 region has the DNA TGTGCCAGCAGCTTAGAAATTATCCCCGCCGACTACACCTTC.

The chain has TRBV27 and TRBJ2-7; no clear D gene. Germline CDR1 and CDR2: MNHEY and SMNVEV (reference sequence). This CDR3 has 12 amino acids. V was pared by 8 bases and J by 2 bases, with 10 bases between. DNA of the CDR3: TGTGCCAGCGTATCTAGGACCTACGAGCAGTACTTC. Translating gives CASVSRTYEQYF.

This clone was detected only once. The J gene is TRBJ2-3, the V gene TRBV7-2; 8 bases fit TRBD2. Germline V lookup: CDR1 SGHTA, CDR2 FQGNSA. This CDR3 region has 16 residues. The V and J ends lost 0 bases and 3 bases, in that order; junction bases with no gene match: 5. Here the CDR3 reads CASSLAETSETDTQYF. The DNA of the CDR3 is TGTGCCAGCAGCTTAGCGGAGACTAGCGAAACAGATACGCAGTATTTT.

In its sample, this clone ranks as medium-sized. V gene TRBV2 combines with J gene TRBJ2-7; D unclear. Germline values: CDR1 SNHLY, CDR2 FYNNEI. V lost 6 bases and J 0 bases, leaving 9 bases between the germline ends. CDR3 length equals 13 residues. CDR3 nucleotides: TGTGCCAGCAGCCAGCATTTCTCCTACGAGCAGTACTTC. It yields the protein CASSQHFSYEQYF.

This clone occurred a few times. The rearrangement uses TRBV27 and TRBJ2-1; D remains unclear. This CDR3 is built from 13 residues. Trimming took 4 bases from V and 2 from J, leaving 6 bases between them. CDR1 and CDR2 from the germline V gene are MNHEY and SMNVEV (reference sequence). CDR3 protein: CASSSTAYNEQFF. In DNA form, the CDR3 reads TGTGCCAGCAGTTCTACGGCCTACAATGAGCAGTTCTTC.

Only a few counts were recorded for this clone. V is TRBV6-1 and J is TRBJ2-1, with D hard to call. The CDR3 runs to 15 residues. In germline, CDR1 is MNHNS, CDR2 SASEGT. Between the trimmed V and J ends, which lost 4 bases and 0 bases, there was a span of 10 bases. Written as DNA, the CDR3 is TGTGCCAGCAGTGGGGCCTCGAGCTCCTACAATGAGCAGTTCTTC. It specifies CASSGASSSYNEQFF.

Ten or more counts support this clone. The sample has other DNA sequences that encode this CDR3 too. The chain joins TRBV28 to TRBJ1-5; D not resolved. The germline V and J ends were trimmed by 6 bases and 3 bases, with 9 bases remaining between them. The CDR3 has 13 residues. Germline CDR1 is MDHEN and CDR2 is SYDVKM. Written as DNA, the CDR3 is TGTGCCAGCAGCACGGGGATCAATCAGCCCCAGCATTTT. Amino acids: CASSTGINQPQHF.

This clone was detected many times. Given a much more abundant clone one base away, this may be a read error. V gene TRBV5-6 combines with J gene TRBJ2-7; D gene unclear. This CDR3 has 16 amino acids. Germline V gives CDR1 SGHDT, CDR2 YYEEEE. The CDR3 protein is CASSGVGWQDSYKQYF. CDR3 coding DNA: TGTGCCAGCAGCGGCGTTGGCTGGCAAGATTCCTACAAGCAGTACTTC.

This clone was seen many times. The chain links TRBV24-1 to TRBJ2-5; 9 bases agree with TRBD2. The V segment lost 7 bases and the J segment 4 bases; nucleotides outside the gene matches: 15. From germline, CDR1 is KGHDR and CDR2 SFDVKD. The CDR3 loop spans 17 amino acids. In DNA form, the CDR3 reads TGTGCCACCAGCCCCTCGGGGCGGGAGGGCTATGGAGAGACCCAGTACTTC. Its translation is CATSPSGREGYGETQYF.

This clone was detected only a few times. Mismatch with germline at one junction end may stem from a read error. This chain links TRBV25-1 with TRBJ1-1, with D tentatively TRBD1 (6 bases). The CDR3 extends over 13 amino acids. CDR1 is MGHDK and CDR2 is SYGVNS in the germline V gene. CDR3 loop: CDSSALRGTEASF. CDR3 in DNA: TGTGACAGCAGTGCCCTGAGGGGGACTGAAGCTTCCTTT.

V gene TRBV6-2 or TRBV6-3 combines with J gene TRBJ2-2; TRBD2 aligns across 9 bases. This CDR3 contains 16 residues. In germline, CDR1 is MNHEY, CDR2 SVGEGT. J gave up 5 bases and V 3 bases, and 7 bases lay outside the gene matches. In DNA form, the CDR3 reads TGTGCCAGCAGTTATCTTAGCGGGAGAAGAACCGGGGAGCTGTTTTTT. Translated, it gives CASSYLSGRRTGELFF.

The rearrangement uses TRBV6-2 or TRBV6-3 and TRBJ2-1; no firm D call. Trimming took 5 bases from V and 8 from J, leaving 13 bases between them. The V gene's germline CDR1 is MNHEY and CDR2 SVGEGT. The length of the CDR3 is 13 residues. CDR3 DNA: TGTGCCAGCAGTCCCGCCTTCCAATATGAGCAGTTCTTC. Encoded protein: CASSPAFQYEQFF.

This clone showed up just a few times. V usage is TRBV6-2 or TRBV6-3 and J usage is TRBJ2-7; D possibly uses TRBD1 or TRBD2 (5 bases each). The V end lost 6 bases, the J end lost 4 bases, and 28 bases lay between the germline ends. The CDR3 extends over 18 amino acids. CDR1 and CDR2 from the germline V gene are MNHEY and SVGEGT. CDR3 DNA sequence: TGTGCCAGCAGAGCGAATTTACGAGGGGAAACTCGGTTTTACGAGCAGTACTTC. Translated: CASRANLRGETRFYEQYF.

This clone was observed at least ten times. The V call is TRBV6-5, the J call TRBJ2-5; tentatively, D is TRBD2 (6 bases). The CDR3 extends over 15 amino acids. CDR1 is MNHEY and CDR2 is SVGAGI in the germline V gene. V was shortened by 1 base and J by 5 bases, with 14 bases between the two germline ends. The CDR3 protein is CASSYFLGSLETQYF. The CDR3 DNA reads as TGTGCCAGCAGTTACTTCCTCGGGAGCTTGGAGACCCAGTACTTC.

This clone was counted many times. The rearrangement links TRBV27 to TRBJ2-7; 8 bases match TRBD1. CDR1 is MNHEY and CDR2 is SMNVEV in the germline V gene (reference sequence). With 6 bases clipped from V and 5 bases from J, the junction kept 6 bases outside the gene matches. The CDR3 consists of 13 residues. The CDR3 DNA reads TGTGCCAGCAGGTATGGACAGGGAGACGAGCAGTACTTC. It encodes CASRYGQGDEQYF.

The V gene is TRBV11-2, the J gene TRBJ1-4; no firm D call. Germline values: CDR1 SGHAT, CDR2 FQNNGV. The CDR3 is 12 amino acids. The V end lost 3 bases, the J end lost 8 bases, and 7 bases lay between the germline ends. CDR3 sequence reads: CASSLVGEKLFF. CDR3 bases: TGTGCCAGCAGCTTGGTAGGGGAAAAACTGTTTTTT.

This clone ranks as medium-sized (0.01 to 0.1%). The V and J genes are TRBV2 and TRBJ1-6; D ambiguous. The germline V gene has CDR1 SNHLY and CDR2 FYNNEI. The CDR3 contains 14 residues. V shed 3 bases and J shed 7 bases, with 10 bases lying between them. CDR3 region: CASSDRLGNSPLHF. CDR3 in DNA: TGTGCCAGCAGTGACAGGCTGGGGAATTCACCCCTCCACTTT. Drawing the rest from reference TRBV2 and TRBJ1-6, the complete variable domain is EPEVTQTPSHQVTQMGQEVILRCVPISNHLYFYWYRQILGQKVEFLVSFYNNEISEKSEIFDDQFSVERPDGSNFTLKIRSTKLEDSAMYFCASSDRLGNSPLHFGNGTRLTVT.

With regard to this clone: Likely a read error: the CDR3 ends without its conserved phenylalanine or tryptophan. This sequence joins TRBV27 and TRBJ2-1; TRBD1 agrees at 7 bases. The CDR3 totals 15 residues. Unmatched junction bases numbered 11, after V lost 7 bases and J lost 5 bases. In germline, CDR1 is MNHEY, CDR2 SMNVEV (reference sequence). CDR3 residues: CASNLVGQDHNEQFL. The DNA of the CDR3 is TGTGCCAGCAATTTGGTTGGACAGGACCACAATGAGCAGTTCTTA.